These T cell receptor beta chains were read from a single sample in a study of blood T cell repertoires in COVID-19. Profiled with immunoSEQ multiplex PCR; TCRdb holds only in-frame clones, not every one. Counted here are roughly 75,000 clones, 75% to 90% occurring once; the ten biggest clones make up under 6.5%. Sequencing input: peripheral blood. The receptor set was obtained from a man aged 80 or over with COVID-19, enrolled during active disease. Both conserved end residues are part of each CDR3. The order of the fields is clone size, V gene, J gene, D gene, CDR3 DNA, CDR3 protein. D genes are given only for firm matches. Some rows have no size entry. The others give once, few or many, or a class for an expanded clone.

clone_size: .; v_call: TRBV10-3; j_call: TRBJ2-5; d_call: .; cdr3_nt: TGTGCCATCAGTGAGGGTGCGTACCAAGAGACCCAGTACTTC; cdr3_aa: CAISEGAYQETQYF
clone_size: .; v_call: TRBV2; j_call: TRBJ1-1; d_call: .; cdr3_nt: TGTGTCTTCAACGGGGGGACGAACCTGTGGGTGAACACTGAAGCTTTCTTT; cdr3_aa: CVFNGGTNLWVNTEAFF
clone_size: .; v_call: TRBV20-1; j_call: TRBJ1-1; d_call: TRBD1; cdr3_nt: TGCAGTGCTAGTGCCGGGACAGGGGTTACTGAAGCTTTCTTT; cdr3_aa: CSASAGTGVTEAFF
clone_size: .; v_call: TRBV5-1; j_call: TRBJ2-3; d_call: .; cdr3_nt: TGCGCCAGCAGCTTGGGAGGCAATCTTGATACGCAGTATTTT; cdr3_aa: CASSLGGNLDTQYF
clone_size: .; v_call: TRBV7-2; j_call: TRBJ2-3; d_call: .; cdr3_nt: TGTGCCAGCAGCTTAAGCCGCCTGAGCACAGATACGCAGTATTTT; cdr3_aa: CASSLSRLSTDTQYF
clone_size: few; v_call: TRBV5-8; j_call: TRBJ1-1; d_call: .; cdr3_nt: TGTGCCACCGGACAGCTCAATCGTCCTGAAGCTTTCTTT; cdr3_aa: CATGQLNRPEAFF
clone_size: .; v_call: TRBV5-1; j_call: TRBJ1-1; d_call: TRBD1; cdr3_nt: TGCGCCAGCAGCATAGTAGGGGGCATGAACACTGAAGCTTTCTTT; cdr3_aa: CASSIVGGMNTEAFF
clone_size: once; v_call: TRBV18; j_call: TRBJ1-2; d_call: .; cdr3_nt: TGTGCCAGCTCACCAGATCAGGGTATGGATGGCTACACCTTC; cdr3_aa: CASSPDQGMDGYTF
clone_size: .; v_call: TRBV19; j_call: TRBJ1-1; d_call: TRBD1; cdr3_nt: TGTGCCAGTAGCTTACGCCCCGGACAGGGTGGGACTGAAGCTTTCTTT; cdr3_aa: CASSLRPGQGGTEAFF
clone_size: .; v_call: TRBV2; j_call: TRBJ2-5; d_call: .; cdr3_nt: TGTGCCAGCATGAGGAGCCAAGAGACCCAGTACTTC; cdr3_aa: CASMRSQETQYF
clone_size: .; v_call: TRBV7-9; j_call: TRBJ1-1; d_call: .; cdr3_nt: TGTGCCAGCAGCTTGAGGGGGGGGCCCCACACTGAAGCTTTCTTT; cdr3_aa: CASSLRGGPHTEAFF
clone_size: .; v_call: TRBV5-4; j_call: TRBJ2-5; d_call: TRBD2; cdr3_nt: TGTGCCAGCAGCTTCGGGGAGGGAGAGACCCAGTACTTC; cdr3_aa: CASSFGEGETQYF
clone_size: .; v_call: TRBV6-1; j_call: TRBJ2-3; d_call: TRBD2; cdr3_nt: TGTGCCAGCAGTGCTAGCGGGGGGGCCTCCCGAACTGAAGATACGCAGTATTTT; cdr3_aa: CASSASGGASRTEDTQYF
clone_size: once; v_call: TRBV27; j_call: TRBJ2-3; d_call: TRBD2; cdr3_nt: TGTGCCAGCAGTCCCCTAGCGGGGGGGACAGATACGCAGTATTTT; cdr3_aa: CASSPLAGGTDTQYF
clone_size: .; v_call: TRBV5-1; j_call: TRBJ2-7; d_call: TRBD1; cdr3_nt: TGCGCCAGCAGTCAAGGGGGCGTTGAGGACTACGAGCAGTACTTC; cdr3_aa: CASSQGGVEDYEQYF
clone_size: .; v_call: TRBV3-1/TRBV3-2; j_call: TRBJ1-5; d_call: .; cdr3_nt: TGTGCCAGCAGCCAAGATAGGACAGTTAATCAGCCCCAGCATTTT; cdr3_aa: CASSQDRTVNQPQHF
clone_size: once; v_call: TRBV6-1; j_call: TRBJ1-5; d_call: .; cdr3_nt: TGTGCCAGCAGTGAATGGCGGGGAGACCAGCCCCAGCATTTT; cdr3_aa: CASSEWRGDQPQHF
clone_size: .; v_call: TRBV2; j_call: TRBJ1-2; d_call: .; cdr3_nt: TGTGCCAGCACCGACGGGCAGGGGATGGAGGGCTACACCTTC; cdr3_aa: CASTDGQGMEGYTF
clone_size: .; v_call: TRBV11-3; j_call: TRBJ2-7; d_call: .; cdr3_nt: TGTGCCAGCAGCTTGGACAGCGTTTCCTACGAGCAGTACTTC; cdr3_aa: CASSLDSVSYEQYF
clone_size: .; v_call: TRBV19; j_call: TRBJ1-3; d_call: TRBD1; cdr3_nt: TGTGCCAGTAGTCGGACGACAGGGGGAAACACCATATATTTT; cdr3_aa: CASSRTTGGNTIYF
clone_size: .; v_call: TRBV6-5; j_call: TRBJ2-1; d_call: TRBD2; cdr3_nt: TGTGCCAGCAGCGCACTAGCGGGGGGAAGAAATGAGCAGTTCTTC; cdr3_aa: CASSALAGGRNEQFF
clone_size: .; v_call: TRBV9; j_call: TRBJ1-1; d_call: .; cdr3_nt: TGTGCCAGCAGCGTAGCCCTGGACAGAAACACTGAAGCTTTCTTT; cdr3_aa: CASSVALDRNTEAFF
clone_size: .; v_call: TRBV7-9; j_call: TRBJ1-4; d_call: .; cdr3_nt: TGTGCCAGCAGCTTAGGTGTCGGCGGGACGGCAACTAATGAAAAACTGTTTTTT; cdr3_aa: CASSLGVGGTATNEKLFF
clone_size: .; v_call: TRBV7-2; j_call: TRBJ1-6; d_call: .; cdr3_nt: TGTGCCAGCAGCTTCCGGGTCGATTCACCCCTCCACTTT; cdr3_aa: CASSFRVDSPLHF
clone_size: .; v_call: TRBV7-6; j_call: TRBJ1-2; d_call: .; cdr3_nt: TGTGCCAGCAGCTTAGGCGTGCCAGGGGCTAACTATGGCTACACCTTC; cdr3_aa: CASSLGVPGANYGYTF
clone_size: .; v_call: TRBV5-5; j_call: TRBJ1-2; d_call: .; cdr3_nt: TGTGCCAGCAGCTTCGGCCCCGCTCGATTAGCTACAAATGGCTACACCTTC; cdr3_aa: CASSFGPARLATNGYTF
clone_size: .; v_call: TRBV6-6; j_call: TRBJ2-5; d_call: .; cdr3_nt: TGTGCCAGCAGTTACTCGAACAGGGAAGAGACCCAGTACTTC; cdr3_aa: CASSYSNREETQYF
clone_size: .; v_call: TRBV18; j_call: TRBJ1-1; d_call: .; cdr3_nt: TGTGCCAGCTCACTTTCGAGTAGCACTGAAGCTTTCTTT; cdr3_aa: CASSLSSSTEAFF
clone_size: .; v_call: TRBV3-1/TRBV3-2; j_call: TRBJ1-2; d_call: .; cdr3_nt: TGTGCCAGCAGCCAGGGTGCCGGGGGGAGCAACTATGGCTACACCTTC; cdr3_aa: CASSQGAGGSNYGYTF
clone_size: few; v_call: TRBV24-1; j_call: TRBJ2-7; d_call: .; cdr3_nt: TGTGCCACCAGTGACCCGGGAGGGACAGACGAGCAGTACTTC; cdr3_aa: CATSDPGGTDEQYF
clone_size: .; v_call: TRBV19; j_call: TRBJ1-6; d_call: .; cdr3_nt: TGTGCCAGTAGTATGTCTTCGGCGGGTTTGTCACCCCTCCACTTT; cdr3_aa: CASSMSSAGLSPLHF
clone_size: .; v_call: TRBV5-6; j_call: TRBJ2-1; d_call: .; cdr3_nt: TGTGCCAGCACCCTTGAGGGTGAGCAGTTCTTC; cdr3_aa: CASTLEGEQFF
clone_size: .; v_call: TRBV7-9; j_call: TRBJ2-3; d_call: .; cdr3_nt: TGTGCCAGCAGCATGGGCAGGACAAGCACAGATACGCAGTATTTT; cdr3_aa: CASSMGRTSTDTQYF
clone_size: few; v_call: TRBV19; j_call: TRBJ2-7; d_call: .; cdr3_nt: TGTGCCAGTAGTTACAGGGCGGGCACAATCTACGAGCAGTACTTC; cdr3_aa: CASSYRAGTIYEQYF
clone_size: .; v_call: TRBV19; j_call: TRBJ2-6; d_call: .; cdr3_nt: TGTGCCAGTAGTAGCAGCTCTGGGGCCAACGTCCTGACTTTC; cdr3_aa: CASSSSSGANVLTF
clone_size: .; v_call: TRBV6-5; j_call: TRBJ1-1; d_call: .; cdr3_nt: TGTGCCAGCAGTTACGGGGGGTCGGACACTGAAGCTTTCTTT; cdr3_aa: CASSYGGSDTEAFF
clone_size: .; v_call: TRBV5-1; j_call: TRBJ2-3; d_call: .; cdr3_nt: TGCGCCAGCAGCTTAAGCATCAGGGGAGTAGGCACAGATACGCAGTATTTT; cdr3_aa: CASSLSIRGVGTDTQYF
clone_size: .; v_call: TRBV27; j_call: TRBJ1-5; d_call: .; cdr3_nt: TGTGCCAGCACTACGCGTTGGGGCCAGAATCAGCCCCAGCATTTT; cdr3_aa: CASTTRWGQNQPQHF
clone_size: .; v_call: TRBV9; j_call: TRBJ1-2; d_call: .; cdr3_nt: TGTGCCAGCAGCGCGACGGACACTGTCTATGGCTACACCTTC; cdr3_aa: CASSATDTVYGYTF
clone_size: .; v_call: TRBV6-5; j_call: TRBJ1-4; d_call: TRBD1; cdr3_nt: TGTGCCAGCAGTTCCGACAGGGGTGGGCATGAAAAACTGTTTTTT; cdr3_aa: CASSSDRGGHEKLFF
clone_size: .; v_call: TRBV2; j_call: TRBJ2-2; d_call: TRBD1; cdr3_nt: TGTGCCAGCAGAGGACAGGGGGCAGACACCGGGGAGCTGTTTTTT; cdr3_aa: CASRGQGADTGELFF
clone_size: .; v_call: TRBV7-9; j_call: TRBJ2-1; d_call: .; cdr3_nt: TGTGCCAGCAGCTTAGAGCGGGTCCTCTCCTACAATGAGCAGTTCTTC; cdr3_aa: CASSLERVLSYNEQFF
clone_size: .; v_call: TRBV4-2; j_call: TRBJ1-1; d_call: .; cdr3_nt: TGTGCCAGCAGCAGCCGGGACACTTACACTGAAGCTTTCTTT; cdr3_aa: CASSSRDTYTEAFF
clone_size: .; v_call: TRBV28; j_call: TRBJ2-6; d_call: .; cdr3_nt: TGTGCCAGCAGTTTATTGGCGACTTCTGGGGCCAACGTCCTGACTTTC; cdr3_aa: CASSLLATSGANVLTF